This T cell receptor beta chain was sequenced for a study of T cell responses to AZD1222 COVID-19 vaccine. The CDR3 is 12 residues long. Deletions cut 1 base from V and 12 bases from J, with 13 bases between. Looked up from germline, CDR1 is SGHNT and CDR2 is YYREEE (reference sequence). The protocol was immunoSEQ multiplex PCR, while the TCRdb copy is restricted to in-frame clones and leaves out a portion. The table shows tens of thousands of clones, with around nine tenths occurring only once. This material consisted of peripheral blood, taken 28 days after the second AZD1222 dose. The receptor was isolated from an adult who received the AZD1222 COVID-19 vaccine. This chain uses TRBV5-4 with TRBJ2-5; D gene unclear. The DNA for the CDR3 is TGTGCCAGCAGCTTGCTTGCGACCCAAGAGTACTTC. Its translation: CASSLLATQEYF. Variable domain in full (rest from reference TRBV5-4 and TRBJ2-5): ETGVTQSPTHLIKTRGQQVTLRCSSQSGHNTVSWYQQALGQGPQFIFQYYREEENGRGNFPPRFSGLQFPNYSSELNVNALELDDSALYLCASSLLATQEYFGPGTRLLVL.